Following are 10 T cell receptor beta chains from one sample sequenced in a study of TIL therapy for anti-PD-1-resistant metastatic lung cancer. This was the immunoSEQ v3 assay. Libraries were prepared by immunoSEQ multiplex PCR; TCRdb keeps only in-frame clonotypes and omits some of them. The repertoire holds around 15,000 clones, with less than 80% as singletons. Time point in this sample: pre-treatment sample, taken before nivolumab and TIL therapy. This specimen consisted of blood, obtained at baseline. The receptors derive from a person aged 30 to 80 with non-small cell lung cancer.

This clone has just a few counts. The chain couples TRBV5-5 to TRBJ1-6; D remains unclear. There are 13 residues in the CDR3. V was cut by 6 bases and J by 5 bases, with 9 bases left in between. The V gene's germline CDR1 is SGHKS and CDR2 YYEKEE (reference sequence). DNA for the CDR3: TGTGCCAGCACAGAAAACAATAATTCACCCCTCCACTTT. This codes for CASTENNNSPLHF.

This clone was observed a few times. The rearrangement joins TRBV6-1 to TRBJ1-1; TRBD1 matches 8 bases. V lost 5 bases and J lost 6; bases outside the gene matches: 11. CDR3 length equals 15 residues. Germline values: CDR1 MNHNS, CDR2 SASEGT. DNA of the CDR3: TGTGCCAGCAGTCGCGAGGACAGGGCGTCGGCTGAAGCTTTCTTT. Residues: CASSREDRASAEAFF.

The V call is TRBV5-8, the J call TRBJ1-4; D is uncertain. Trimming cost V 4 bases and J 4 bases, with 14 bases left between them. CDR1 is SGHTS, CDR2 YDEGEE, per germline. There are 15 residues in the CDR3. The CDR3 spells CASSQPWMFNEKLFF. DNA for the CDR3: TGTGCCAGCAGCCAACCGTGGATGTTTAATGAAAAACTGTTTTTT.

The V gene is TRBV27, the J gene TRBJ2-2; D tentatively reads TRBD1 or TRBD2 (6 bases each). Trimming took off 10 bases at V and 9 bases at J, with 24 bases between the two ends. Germline values: CDR1 MNHEY, CDR2 SMNVEV (reference sequence). The CDR3 spans 15 residues. The CDR3 sequence: CATKKEGDSMWELFF. CDR3 DNA: TGTGCCACCAAAAAGGAGGGGGACTCAATGTGGGAGCTGTTTTTT.

This clone was recorded a few times. The V gene is TRBV14, the J gene TRBJ2-5; unclear D gene. The germline gives CDR1 SGHDN, CDR2 FVKESK. Trimming shortened V by 1 base and J by 5 bases, and 14 bases separated the two germline ends. This CDR3 region has 15 residues. CDR3 in amino acids: CASSQGDISTETQYF. DNA of the CDR3: TGTGCCAGCAGCCAAGGTGACATATCTACGGAGACCCAGTACTTC. The full variable domain, completed using reference TRBV14 and TRBJ2-5, is EAGVTQFPSHSVIEKGQTVTLRCDPISGHDNLYWYRRVMGKEIKFLLHFVKESKQDESGMPNNRFLAERTGGTYSTLKVQPAELEDSGVYFCASSQGDISTETQYFGPGTRLLVL.

The chain links TRBV10-3 to TRBJ2-5; no firm D call. CDR3 length: 14 amino acids. Looked up from germline, CDR1 is ENHRY and CDR2 is SYGVKD. V dropped 10 bases and J dropped 4 bases, with 19 bases sitting between them. The CDR3: CASSPVGEGETQYF. CDR3 bases: TGTGCCAGTTCCCCGGTGGGTGAAGGAGAGACCCAGTACTTC.

The chain couples TRBV4-3 to TRBJ2-5; 10 bases are a match to TRBD2. V was pared by 4 bases and J by 2 bases, with 4 bases of the junction left unmatched. The CDR3 runs to 15 residues. Germline-derived CDR1 and CDR2 are LGHNA and YSLEER. CDR3 nucleotides: TGCGCCAGCAGCCTGCTAGCGGGAGAGCAAGAGACCCAGTACTTC. It is translated as CASSLLAGEQETQYF.

The CDR3 sequence is CSGRDRFNYNEQFF. The CDR3 DNA sequence: TGCAGCGGCCGGGACAGGTTCAACTACAATGAGCAGTTCTTC. This rearrangement joins TRBV29-1 to TRBJ2-1; 8 bases match TRBD1. Germline V CDR1 and CDR2: SQVTM, ANQGSEA. This CDR3 spans 14 amino acids. The trim removed 7 bases at V and 3 bases at J, leaving 8 bases unmatched.

This clone was observed a handful of times. This sequence joins TRBV11-2 and TRBJ1-6, with D unclear. Germline assignment: CDR1 SGHAT and CDR2 FQNNGV. This CDR3 spans 14 amino acids. V was clipped by 3 bases and J by 7 bases, with 10 bases between them. Here the CDR3 DNA reads TGTGCCAGCAGCTTCGAAGCTTTCAATTCACCCCTCCACTTT. It translates to CASSFEAFNSPLHF.

This clone showed up just a few times. The CDR3 DNA is TGTGCCAGTAGTGGTCGCCGGGACAGCCGGAGGCCCCAGCATTTT. It yields the protein CASSGRRDSRRPQHF. The rearrangement joins TRBV19 to TRBJ1-5, with 7 positions matching TRBD1. CDR1 is LNHDA and CDR2 is SQIVND in the germline V gene (reference sequence). The CDR3 is 15 amino acids. J lost 9 bases, V lost 5 bases, and 13 bases had no gene match.